The sequence of this T cell receptor (beta chain) was determined in a study of blood T cell repertoires in COVID-19. Only in-frame clones appear in the TCRdb table, and some are missing; sequencing was by immunoSEQ multiplex PCR. The profile covers about 100,000 clones, with around 84% appearing a single time and 4% to 5.5% taken by the ten largest. V was pared by 7 bases and J by 2 bases, with 13 bases of the junction left unmatched. Per the germline V gene, CDR1 is WNHNN and CDR2 is SYGVQD (reference sequence). The length of the CDR3 is 16 residues. Sequenced: peripheral blood. The chain employs TRBV10-1 and TRBJ2-7; 8 nucleotides agree with TRBD2. This clonotype was obtained from a human donor in a cohort sampled during active COVID-19. The chain's CDR3 is CASKRLEAGETYEQYF. In DNA, the CDR3 is TGCGCCAGCAAACGGTTGGAAGCGGGGGAGACCTACGAGCAGTACTTC.